The table lists the clone carrying this T cell receptor (beta chain) with a few counts. Its antigen is currently unknown. This sample stems from a study of T cells after yellow fever vaccination. Study findings and constraints: Contaminants from the bulk population, in the form of abundant clonotypes, could be found in FACS-sorted repertoires.

UMIs and a universal primer site were added when TCR cDNA was made by 5'RACE template switching. From the 5' RACE reads, TCRdb called clonotypes with MiXCR, one entry per CDR3 protein. Of some 600,000 distinct CDR3 sequences in the sample, roughly a sixth were seen once. The TCR was taken from a man younger than 35 who received the YFV17D yellow fever vaccine. Sequences were derived from PBMCs, sampled 5 to 6 days after the first yellow fever vaccination.

For the CDR3, the DNA is TGTGCCAGCAGCCATACTAGCGGGGGAACCTACGAGCAGTACGTC. Translating gives CASSHTSGGTYEQYV. The V gene is TRBV7-2, the J gene TRBJ2-7, with 11 nucleotides matching TRBD2. The CDR3 runs 15 residues. CDR1 and CDR2 (germline): SGHTA, FQGNSA. V shed 5 bases and J 2 bases; nucleotides not matched to a gene: 5.